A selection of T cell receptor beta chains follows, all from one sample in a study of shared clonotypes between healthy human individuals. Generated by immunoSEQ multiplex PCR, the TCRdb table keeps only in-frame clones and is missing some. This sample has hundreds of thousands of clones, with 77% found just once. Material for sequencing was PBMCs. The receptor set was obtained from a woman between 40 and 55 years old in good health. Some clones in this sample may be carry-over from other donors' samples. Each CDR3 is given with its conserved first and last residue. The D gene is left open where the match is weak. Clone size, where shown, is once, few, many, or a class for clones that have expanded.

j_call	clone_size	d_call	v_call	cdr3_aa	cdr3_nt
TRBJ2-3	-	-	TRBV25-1	CASSESHPPTATQYF	TGTGCCAGCAGTGAATCCCACCCCCCCACCGCCACGCAGTATTTT
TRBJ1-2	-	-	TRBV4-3	CASTQEAGVNYGYTF	TGCGCCAGCACCCAAGAGGCAGGGGTCAACTATGGCTACACCTTC
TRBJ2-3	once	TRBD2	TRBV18	CASSPRTSGIDTQYF	TGTGCCAGCTCACCAAGGACTAGCGGAATAGATACGCAGTATTTT
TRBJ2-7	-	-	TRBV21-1	CASSKAGGSYEQYF	TGTGCCAGCAGCAAAGCAGGGGGGTCCTACGAGCAGTACTTC
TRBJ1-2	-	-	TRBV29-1	CSVGGGPYGYTF	TGCAGCGTTGGAGGGGGGCCCTATGGCTACACCTTC
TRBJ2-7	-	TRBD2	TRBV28	CASIPGTSLHEQYF	TGTGCCAGCATTCCTGGGACTAGTCTCCACGAGCAGTACTTC
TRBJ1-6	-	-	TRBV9	CASSVVGGGNSPLHF	TGTGCCAGCAGCGTAGTGGGAGGCGGTAATTCACCCCTCCACTTT
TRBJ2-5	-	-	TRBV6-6	CASSQSRETQYF	TGTGCCAGCAGTCAGAGCAGGGAGACCCAGTACTTC
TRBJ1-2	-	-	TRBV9	CASSVATQGGMGYTF	TGTGCCAGCAGCGTAGCTACACAGGGCGGTATGGGCTACACCTTC
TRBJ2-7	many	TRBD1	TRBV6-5	CASSYGGQGQSEQYF	TGTGCCAGCAGTTATGGGGGACAGGGTCAATCCGAGCAGTACTTC
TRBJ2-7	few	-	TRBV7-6	CASSPGTGSSYEQYF	TGTGCCAGCAGCCCCGGTACAGGGTCAAGTTACGAGCAGTACTTC
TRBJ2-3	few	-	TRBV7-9	CASSLGGTWDTQYF	TGTGCCAGCAGCTTAGGTGGGACGTGGGATACGCAGTATTTT
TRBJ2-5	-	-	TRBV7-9	CASSLALGVLQETQYF	TGTGCCAGCAGCTTAGCGTTAGGGGTCCTCCAAGAGACCCAGTACTTC
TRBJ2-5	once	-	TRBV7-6	CASSLAVPRETQYF	TGTGCCAGCAGCTTAGCGGTACCACGGGAGACCCAGTACTTC
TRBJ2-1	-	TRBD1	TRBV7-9	CASSNGQGGSYNEQFF	TGTGCCAGCAGCAACGGACAGGGTGGCTCCTACAATGAGCAGTTCTTC
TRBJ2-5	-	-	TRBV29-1	CSVTYETQYF	TGCAGCGTTACCTACGAGACCCAGTACTTC